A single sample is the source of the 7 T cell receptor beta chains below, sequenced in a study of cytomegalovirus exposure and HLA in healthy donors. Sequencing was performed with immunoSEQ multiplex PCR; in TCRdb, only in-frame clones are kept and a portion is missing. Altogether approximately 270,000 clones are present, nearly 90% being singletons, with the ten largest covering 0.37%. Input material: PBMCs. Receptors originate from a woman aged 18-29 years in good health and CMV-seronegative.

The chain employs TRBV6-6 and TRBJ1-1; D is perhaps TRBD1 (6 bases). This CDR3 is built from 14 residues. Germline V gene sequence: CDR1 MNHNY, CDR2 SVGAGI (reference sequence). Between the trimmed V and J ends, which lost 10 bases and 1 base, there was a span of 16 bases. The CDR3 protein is CAMSRDIKNTEAFF. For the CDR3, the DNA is TGTGCCATGAGCCGGGACATCAAGAACACTGAAGCTTTCTTT.

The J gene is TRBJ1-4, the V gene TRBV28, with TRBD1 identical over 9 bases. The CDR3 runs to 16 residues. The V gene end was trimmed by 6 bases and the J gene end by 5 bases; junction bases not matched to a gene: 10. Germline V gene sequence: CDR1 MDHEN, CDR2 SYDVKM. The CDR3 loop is CASSPAGTGHNEKLFF. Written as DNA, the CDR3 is TGTGCCAGCAGCCCAGCCGGGACAGGGCACAATGAAAAACTGTTTTTT.

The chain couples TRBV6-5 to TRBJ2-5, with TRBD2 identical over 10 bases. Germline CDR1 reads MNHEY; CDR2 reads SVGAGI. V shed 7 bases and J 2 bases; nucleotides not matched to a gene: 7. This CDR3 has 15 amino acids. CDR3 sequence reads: CASKYSGGRQETQYF. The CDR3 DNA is TGTGCCAGCAAATATAGCGGGGGGCGACAAGAGACCCAGTACTTC.

CDR3 region: CASSPRRGSGEGKNEQFF. The CDR3 DNA reads TGTGCCAGCAGTCCCCGGCGGGGTAGCGGGGAGGGTAAGAATGAGCAGTTCTTC. The genes are TRBV27 and TRBJ2-1, with TRBD2 matching 8 bases. Germline CDR1 is MNHEY and CDR2 is SMNVEV (reference sequence). The ends lost 5 bases at V and 7 bases at J; junction bases unmatched: 19. This CDR3 region has 18 residues.

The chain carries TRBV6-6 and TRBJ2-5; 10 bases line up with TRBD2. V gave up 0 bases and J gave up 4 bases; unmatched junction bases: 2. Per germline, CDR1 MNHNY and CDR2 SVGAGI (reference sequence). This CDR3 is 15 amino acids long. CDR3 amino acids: CASSYSAGGGETQYF. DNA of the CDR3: TGTGCCAGCAGTTACTCAGCGGGGGGGGGAGAGACCCAGTACTTC.

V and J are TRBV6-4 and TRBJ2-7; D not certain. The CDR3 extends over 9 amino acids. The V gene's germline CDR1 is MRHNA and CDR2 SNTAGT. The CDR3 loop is CASSDSCNV. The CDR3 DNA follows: TGTGCCAGCAGTGACTCTTGTAATGTC.

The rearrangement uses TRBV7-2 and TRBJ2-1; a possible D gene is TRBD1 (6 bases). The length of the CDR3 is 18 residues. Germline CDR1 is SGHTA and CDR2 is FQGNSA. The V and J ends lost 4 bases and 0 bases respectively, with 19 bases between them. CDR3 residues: CASSSIGGVESSYNEQFF. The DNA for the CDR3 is TGTGCCAGCAGCTCAATAGGGGGAGTGGAGAGCTCCTACAATGAGCAGTTCTTC.